A selection of T cell receptor beta chains follows, all from one sample in a study of shared clonotypes between healthy human individuals. Profiling relied on immunoSEQ multiplex PCR, and the TCRdb table lists in-frame clones only, not all of them. The sample contains over a million clones, 75% to 85% of which appear only once. Sequenced input: memory CD4+ T cells from PBMCs. The receptors derive from a man younger than 35 in good health. Some clones in this sample may be carry-over from other donors' samples. Both conserved end residues are trimmed from each CDR3.

j_gene | v_gene | CDR3aa
TRBJ1-2 | TRBV7-3 | ASSLQFGTAYT
TRBJ1-5 | TRBV6-1 | ASRGWGLSNQPQH
TRBJ2-3 | TRBV7-2 | ASSVVWTADTQY
TRBJ2-1 | TRBV4-1 | ASSQVEGGQGEQF
TRBJ2-1 | TRBV4-2 | ASSPTRAYNEQF
TRBJ2-7 | TRBV10-3 | AISANTGDYYEQY
TRBJ1-1 | TRBV5-1 | ASSLKGSGAVGLNTEAF
TRBJ2-1 | TRBV7-3 | ASSSPTRAEQF
TRBJ1-1 | TRBV18 | ASSPRGLTEAF
TRBJ1-3 | TRBV10-2 | ASSEVGAAGNTIY
TRBJ2-1 | TRBV5-1 | ASSEGLNLNEQF
TRBJ2-5 | TRBV27 | ASSPGGSRSSRETQY
TRBJ1-1 | TRBV9 | ASSIRQNTEAF
TRBJ2-1 | TRBV6-6 | ASATSGRYNEQF
TRBJ2-2 | TRBV7-8 | ASSPRARLNTGELF
TRBJ2-5 | TRBV29-1 | SAGGRETQY
TRBJ1-5 | TRBV6-1 | ASSVQGNQPQH
TRBJ2-7 | TRBV9 | ASSVRAGPYEQY
TRBJ2-7 | TRBV28 | ASSPQGRMGREQY
TRBJ2-7 | TRBV11-2 | ASSRIPGQGPYEQY
TRBJ2-1 | TRBV4-3 | ASSPHAGEGGDEQF
TRBJ1-2 | TRBV19 | ASSIGSRANYGYT
TRBJ1-5 | TRBV5-4 | ASSLDLHQPQH
TRBJ1-2 | TRBV4-1 | ASSQDTAGRYGYT
TRBJ2-2 | TRBV29-1 | SGWEENTGELF
TRBJ2-7 | TRBV6-5 | ASRDQGANEQY
TRBJ1-2 | TRBV19 | ASSPRQGPNYGYT
TRBJ2-3 | TRBV5-6 | ASGPYTDTQY
TRBJ2-7 | TRBV5-8 | ASSRGSGTVHEQY
TRBJ2-3 | TRBV5-1 | ASSLSRGMYTDTQY
TRBJ2-3 | TRBV11-3 | ASSRDRLTSDTDTQY
TRBJ2-7 | TRBV30 | AWSGERLANEQY
TRBJ1-1 | TRBV4-1 | ASSQVRGQVNTEAF
TRBJ2-7 | TRBV5-4 | ASSSRQGGVPYEQY
TRBJ1-5 | TRBV27 | ASSSGTGNQPQH
TRBJ2-1 | TRBV5-4 | ASSSTLREGLDEQF
TRBJ1-2 | TRBV19 | ASARGATIGLDGYT
TRBJ1-1 | TRBV2 | ATKAGTEAF
TRBJ1-5 | TRBV2 | ASSDRVPPPQH
TRBJ2-3 | TRBV7-8 | ASSSMRAGAPSGGQY
TRBJ2-1 | TRBV7-3 | ASSRGLADYNEQF
TRBJ1-1 | TRBV2 | ASSAQQRNTEAF
TRBJ1-1 | TRBV7-8 | ASSYRQDTEAF
TRBJ1-2 | TRBV28 | ASSTGGSGYGYT
TRBJ2-1 | TRBV18 | ASSLRKEIHEQF
TRBJ2-3 | TRBV7-2 | ASSLNTGADTQY
TRBJ2-7 | TRBV27 | ASSPTVAFGEQY
TRBJ2-2 | TRBV15 | ATSRDAPPGELF